This TCR beta chain was retrieved from a study of cytotoxic CD8 clonotypes in ibrutinib-treated CLL. Sequencing sought depths of 1 in 200,000 to 1 in 1 million T cells. Produced via immunoSEQ multiplex PCR; TCRdb's table is partial and in-frame only. The table records about 130,000 clones, about 80% of them present only once. CDR3 length equals 13 residues. Per the germline V gene, CDR1 is SGHTA and CDR2 is FQGNSA. The V end lost 1 base, the J end lost 2 bases, and 5 bases lay between the germline ends. About this clone itself: Its antigen is not known.

Findings of the study overall: Sustained-remission and progressing patients' sampling times differed. Age-matched healthy donor levels were exceeded by baseline clonality, which tracked circulating CD8+ T-cell counts. Clonality increased at ibrutinib response, then returned toward baseline at progression.

V is TRBV7-2 and J is TRBJ2-5; D uncertain. The receptor comes from a human donor with chronic lymphocytic leukemia. The material sequenced was PBMCs, taken after 12 months of ibrutinib treatment. CDR3: CASSLDYQETQYF. The CDR3, as DNA: TGTGCCAGCAGCTTAGACTATCAAGAGACCCAGTACTTC.